The rows below give T cell receptor beta chains drawn from one sample of a study of yellow fever vaccine responses in identical twins. TCRdb independently ran MiXCR on the RT-PCR reads; one entry per CDR3 protein. Of some 23,000 distinct CDR3 sequences listed, around four fifths are singletons. Source: T cells from blood (PBMCs), unsorted or a sorted subset (not recorded which), taken before or after yellow fever vaccination (not recorded which). These receptors all stem from a woman aged 18-29 years who received the yellow fever vaccine. Each CDR3 is given with its conserved first and last residue. A D gene is named only where the DNA matches it firmly. Clone size appears in some rows only: once, few, many, or a class for an expanded clone.

D	length	V	J	size	CDR3	DNA
TRBD1	14	TRBV12-3/TRBV12-4	TRBJ2-2	once	CASRQGAEVGELFF	TGTGCCAGTCGACAGGGGGCAGAAGTCGGGGAGCTGTTTTTT
.	13	TRBV29-1	TRBJ1-1	once	CSGVPQIGTEAFF	TGCAGCGGAGTGCCTCAGATCGGCACTGAAGCTTTCTTT
.	13	TRBV2	TRBJ2-5	once	CASSSRLGETQYF	TGTGCCAGCAGTTCTAGGCTCGGAGAGACCCAGTACTTC
TRBD2	15	TRBV27	TRBJ2-1	.	CASRGAGLAGIGQFF	TGTGCCAGCAGGGGGGCGGGACTAGCGGGAATTGGGCAGTTCTTC
TRBD1	15	TRBV18	TRBJ2-7	.	CASSPRGQGAYEQYF	TGTGCCAGCTCACCAAGGGGACAGGGGGCTTACGAGCAGTACTTC
.	13	TRBV20-1	TRBJ2-4	.	CSALTPAKNIQYF	TGCAGTGCCCTGACACCAGCCAAAAACATTCAGTACTTC
TRBD1	15	TRBV2	TRBJ2-1	.	CASSEGTGSWGEQFF	TGTGCCAGCAGTGAAGGGACAGGAAGCTGGGGTGAGCAGTTCTTC
.	13	TRBV11-2	TRBJ2-5	.	CASSLSSTETQYF	TGTGCCAGCAGCTTGAGTAGCACGGAGACCCAGTACTTC
.	15	TRBV5-1	TRBJ1-5	.	CASSLAGQVNQPQHF	TGCGCCAGCAGCTTGGCAGGTCAGGTCAATCAGCCCCAGCATTTT
.	15	TRBV27	TRBJ2-2	.	CATLNRKSNTGELFF	TGTGCCACTCTGAACAGAAAATCGAACACCGGGGAGCTGTTTTTT
.	15	TRBV29-1	TRBJ1-3	.	CSPMGPGRTGNTIYF	TGCAGCCCAATGGGCCCGGGACGGACTGGAAACACCATATATTTT
.	15	TRBV3-1	TRBJ1-1	.	CASSPFRFLNTEAFF	TGTGCCAGCAGCCCCTTCCGTTTTTTAAACACTGAAGCTTTCTTT
TRBD1	15	TRBV27	TRBJ1-1	.	CASSLQGGMNTEAFF	TGTGCCAGCAGTTTACAGGGGGGGATGAACACTGAAGCTTTCTTT
TRBD1	13	TRBV18	TRBJ1-1	.	CASSPDRATEAFF	TGTGCCAGCTCGCCCGACAGGGCTACTGAAGCTTTCTTT
.	14	TRBV5-1	TRBJ2-5	once	CASSLEGQGETQYF	TGCGCCAGCAGCTTGGAGGGCCAAGGAGAGACCCAGTACTTC
.	16	TRBV2	TRBJ2-2	once	CASKPTRLLQTGELFF	TGTGCCAGCAAACCGACTAGGCTCTTGCAAACCGGGGAGCTGTTTTTT
.	12	TRBV29-1	TRBJ1-2	.	CSVPLQGYGYTF	TGCAGCGTCCCCCTGCAGGGGTATGGCTACACCTTC
.	16	TRBV15	TRBJ2-1	few	CATSSRTAPSYNEQFF	TGTGCCACCAGCAGCCGGACAGCCCCGTCATACAATGAGCAGTTCTTC
.	14	TRBV10-3	TRBJ1-2	.	CAISEGEFGYGYTF	TGTGCCATCAGTGAAGGGGAGTTTGGCTATGGCTACACCTTC
.	12	TRBV29-1	TRBJ2-3	.	CSVGSRGDTQYF	TGCAGCGTTGGGTCCAGGGGTGATACGCAGTATTTT
TRBD2	16	TRBV3-1	TRBJ2-3	.	CASSQIAGVSTDTQYF	TGTGCCAGCAGCCAAATAGCGGGGGTGAGCACAGATACGCAGTATTTT
.	16	TRBV7-7	TRBJ2-5	few	CASSLTGTSLQETQYF	TGTGCCAGCAGCCTAACAGGGACGAGTCTCCAAGAGACCCAGTACTTC
.	17	TRBV6-5	TRBJ1-3	few	CASSFRRPEISGNTIYF	TGTGCCAGCAGTTTCCGCCGGCCGGAGATCTCTGGAAACACCATATATTTT
.	14	TRBV6-1	TRBJ2-7	.	CASSEAASSYEQYF	TGTGCCAGCAGTGAAGCGGCTAGCAGCTACGAGCAGTACTTC
.	16	TRBV4-3	TRBJ1-5	.	CASSQAGGYSNQPQHF	TGCGCCAGCAGCCAAGCCGGGGGTTATAGCAATCAGCCCCAGCATTTT
TRBD2	17	TRBV18	TRBJ2-1	.	CASSPLLAGGPYNEQFF	TGTGCCAGCTCACCCCTACTAGCGGGGGGGCCTTACAATGAGCAGTTCTTC
.	12	TRBV5-1	TRBJ1-1	once	CASSHGPSEAFF	TGCGCCAGCAGCCATGGACCTTCAGAAGCTTTCTTT
.	16	TRBV7-8	TRBJ1-6	.	CASAQSFDSSNSPLHF	TGTGCCAGCGCTCAGTCGTTTGACAGTTCGAATTCACCCCTCCACTTT
.	15	TRBV2	TRBJ2-1	.	CASSGLAAADNEQFF	TGTGCCAGCAGTGGATTAGCGGCTGCCGACAATGAGCAGTTCTTC
TRBD2	16	TRBV20-1	TRBJ2-1	.	CSARISRGGLYNEQFF	TGCAGTGCTAGAATTTCGCGGGGGGGTCTCTACAATGAGCAGTTCTTC
.	14	TRBV29-1	TRBJ2-7	.	CSVESLDSSYEQYF	TGCAGCGTTGAATCTCTTGACAGCTCCTACGAGCAGTACTTC
TRBD1	17	TRBV4-3	TRBJ2-4	.	CASSQDFGTGGKNIQYF	TGCGCCAGCAGCCAAGATTTCGGGACAGGGGGGAAAAACATTCAGTACTTC
.	17	TRBV5-6	TRBJ2-3	.	CASSLLGSSGNTDTQYF	TGTGCCAGCAGCTTGCTGGGGTCAAGCGGTAACACAGATACGCAGTATTTT
.	14	TRBV7-6	TRBJ1-4	once	CASSLGLRGEKLFF	TGTGCCAGCAGCTTAGGCCTCCGAGGTGAAAAACTGTTTTTT
.	14	TRBV18	TRBJ1-1	.	CASSSARGGTEAFF	TGTGCCAGCTCATCTGCAAGAGGAGGTACTGAAGCTTTCTTT
.	12	TRBV20-1	TRBJ1-1	.	CSAPWGFRGVFF	TGCAGTGCTCCCTGGGGGTTTCGAGGGGTTTTCTTT
TRBD1	14	TRBV2	TRBJ2-7	once	CASSERTGFHEQYF	TGTGCCAGCAGTGAAAGGACAGGGTTCCACGAGCAGTACTTC
.	14	TRBV27	TRBJ1-5	.	CASSLSGGYQPQHF	TGTGCCAGCAGTCTATCCGGGGGATATCAGCCCCAGCATTTT
TRBD2	16	TRBV11-2	TRBJ2-4	once	CASSYGTSGNKNIQYF	TGTGCCAGCAGCTACGGGACTAGCGGAAATAAAAACATTCAGTACTTC
.	19	TRBV12-3/TRBV12-4	TRBJ2-4	.	CASSLTGTPTIGQKNIQYF	TGTGCCAGCAGTTTAACCGGGACACCTACGATAGGCCAAAAAAACATTCAGTACTTC
.	12	TRBV29-1	TRBJ2-3	.	CSVKTSTDTQYF	TGCAGCGTGAAAACTAGCACAGATACGCAGTATTTT
TRBD1	14	TRBV28	TRBJ1-3	.	CASRSGQLRNTIYF	TGTGCCAGCAGGTCGGGACAGTTAAGAAACACCATATATTTT
.	11	TRBV5-1	TRBJ2-5	.	CASRRQETQYF	TGCGCCAGCAGACGACAAGAGACCCAGTACTTC
.	14	TRBV10-3	TRBJ2-7	.	CAISTASATGEQYF	TGTGCCATCAGTACGGCTAGCGCAACGGGAGAGCAGTACTTC
.	13	TRBV29-1	TRBJ1-5	.	CSVARGGGQPQHF	TGCAGCGTTGCCAGGGGAGGAGGGCAGCCCCAGCATTTT
.	14	TRBV7-6	TRBJ2-3	few	CASSLGQSTDTQYF	TGTGCCAGCAGCTTGGGTCAAAGCACAGATACGCAGTATTTT